Listed here are 12 T cell receptor beta chains from one sample, sequenced in a study of cytomegalovirus exposure and HLA in healthy donors. Both 60 Vbeta primers and 13 Jbeta primers went into the PCR. TCRdb's copy holds only in-frame clones and misses some; the assay was immunoSEQ multiplex PCR. The table includes just over 200,000 clones, 80% to 85% detected once. Sequences were obtained from PBMCs. The receptors come from a woman aged 40 to 50 in good health and CMV-seronegative.

This clone appeared a few times. V gene TRBV2 combines with J gene TRBJ1-1; tentative D call: TRBD1 (5 bases). Per the germline V gene, CDR1 is SNHLY and CDR2 is FYNNEI. V dropped 7 bases and J dropped 10 bases, with 16 bases sitting between them. The CDR3 spans 12 residues. The CDR3 loop reads CASIPLGEAAFF. CDR3 DNA: TGTGCCAGCATCCCGCTGGGGGAGGCAGCTTTCTTT.

V and J are TRBV28 and TRBJ2-7; TRBD1 is a possible D gene (6 bases). Germline CDR1 is MDHEN and CDR2 is SYDVKM. The CDR3 has 19 amino acids. The V end was cut by 7 bases, the J end by 4 bases, with 32 bases between. CDR3 in DNA: TGTGCCAGCACCCAGGGGTCTTACGACAATCGGGGAAGGGGTTACGAGCAGTACTTC. Amino acids: CASTQGSYDNRGRGYEQYF.

The chain links TRBV27 to TRBJ1-1; D perhaps matches TRBD1 (5 bases). The V end lost 1 base, the J end lost 4 bases, and 31 bases lay between the germline ends. This CDR3 has 21 residues. Per the germline V gene, CDR1 is MNHEY and CDR2 is SMNVEV (reference sequence). The DNA for the CDR3 is TGTGCCAGCAGTTTATGGCTCAGGCCGGGGGAGGCCTACTATTCCGGCACTGAAGCTTTCTTT. Its translation: CASSLWLRPGEAYYSGTEAFF.

This clone was counted a single time. This CDR3 is CAWSWKRGSEKLFF. The CDR3 DNA is TGTGCCTGGAGTTGGAAAAGGGGTAGTGAAAAACTGTTTTTT. The rearrangement links TRBV30 to TRBJ1-4; perhaps TRBD1 as D (5 bases). Trimming pared 2 bases from V and 7 bases from J, leaving 14 bases between. The CDR3 is made up of 14 amino acids. Germline V lookup: CDR1 GTSNPN, CDR2 SVGIG (reference sequence).

The rearrangement joins TRBV7-2 to TRBJ1-2, with D maybe TRBD1 (6 bases). The CDR3 is made up of 13 amino acids. In germline, CDR1 is SGHTA, CDR2 FQGNSA. The ends were cut back, 5 bases at V and 7 bases at J, with 14 bases in the middle. The CDR3 DNA reads TGTGCCAGCAGCCCCGACAGGACTGGTGGCTACACCTTC. Its translation is CASSPDRTGGYTF.

In this sample, this clone turned up a few times. This chain connects TRBV11-2 to TRBJ1-3; D unresolved. The CDR3 has 15 residues. Between the trimmed V and J ends, which lost 3 bases and 8 bases, there was a span of 17 bases. Germline V CDR1 and CDR2: SGHAT, FQNNGV. Here the CDR3 DNA reads TGTGCCAGCAGCTTTGGCACGGGCCCGGGAGACACCATATATTTT. This codes for CASSFGTGPGDTIYF. The variable domain in full, with the rest retrieved from reference TRBV11-2 and TRBJ1-3, is EAGVAQSPRYKIIEKRQSVAFWCNPISGHATLYWYQQILGQGPKLLIQFQNNGVVDDSQLPKDRFSAERLKGVDSTLKIQPAKLEDSAVYLCASSFGTGPGDTIYFGEGSWLTVV.

The J gene is TRBJ1-5, the V gene TRBV6-6, with 7 nucleotides matching TRBD1. Trimming removed 0 bases from V and 2 bases from J; junction bases left unmatched: 4. The V gene's germline CDR1 is MNHNY and CDR2 SVGAGI (reference sequence). This CDR3 comprises 16 residues. CDR3 sequence: CASSYSNRGGNQPQHF. The CDR3, as DNA: TGTGCCAGCAGTTACTCGAACAGGGGAGGCAATCAGCCCCAGCATTTT.

V is TRBV2 and J is TRBJ2-3; maybe TRBD1 (6 bases). Germline lookup yields CDR1 SNHLY and CDR2 FYNNEI. V lost 6 bases and J lost 5, with 21 bases in between. The CDR3 runs 16 residues. CDR3 sequence reads: CASRLDSGYIRDTQYF. CDR3 coding DNA: TGTGCCAGCAGGCTGGACAGCGGCTATATTCGAGATACGCAGTATTTT.

The rearrangement joins TRBV14 to TRBJ1-4; maybe TRBD1 (6 bases). Germline CDR1 SGHDN, CDR2 FVKESK. V was clipped by 5 bases and J by 3 bases, with 13 bases between them. This CDR3 has 15 amino acids. CDR3 loop: CASSKNRVPNEKLFF. The DNA of the CDR3 is TGTGCCAGCAGCAAGAACAGGGTCCCTAATGAAAAACTGTTTTTT.

The V gene is TRBV11-3, the J gene TRBJ2-1; a possible D gene is TRBD2 (5 bases). The CDR3 has 14 residues. In germline, CDR1 is SGHNT, CDR2 YENEEA. V dropped 5 bases and J dropped 5 bases, with 13 bases sitting between them. Here the CDR3 reads CASSTYRGDNEQFF. The CDR3 DNA reads as TGTGCCAGCAGCACCTATCGGGGTGACAATGAGCAGTTCTTC.

The V call is TRBV5-1, the J call TRBJ1-2; TRBD1 agrees at 10 bases. Per the germline V gene, CDR1 is SGHRS and CDR2 is YFSETQ. The CDR3 has 14 residues. V lost 3 bases and J lost 3; bases outside the gene matches: 2. The CDR3 bases are TGCGCCAGCAGCTCCGGACAGGGGGACTATGGCTACACCTTC. Translating it yields CASSSGQGDYGYTF.

The V gene is TRBV27, the J gene TRBJ2-7; TRBD1 aligns across 9 bases. Trimming cost V 5 bases and J 0 bases; bases outside gene matches: 8. Germline V gene data show CDR1 as MNHEY and CDR2 as SMNVEV (reference sequence). The CDR3 extends over 16 amino acids. The CDR3 sequence is CASSPGRTGDSYEQYF. CDR3 DNA sequence: TGTGCCAGCAGTCCCGGCCGGACAGGGGACTCCTACGAGCAGTACTTC.